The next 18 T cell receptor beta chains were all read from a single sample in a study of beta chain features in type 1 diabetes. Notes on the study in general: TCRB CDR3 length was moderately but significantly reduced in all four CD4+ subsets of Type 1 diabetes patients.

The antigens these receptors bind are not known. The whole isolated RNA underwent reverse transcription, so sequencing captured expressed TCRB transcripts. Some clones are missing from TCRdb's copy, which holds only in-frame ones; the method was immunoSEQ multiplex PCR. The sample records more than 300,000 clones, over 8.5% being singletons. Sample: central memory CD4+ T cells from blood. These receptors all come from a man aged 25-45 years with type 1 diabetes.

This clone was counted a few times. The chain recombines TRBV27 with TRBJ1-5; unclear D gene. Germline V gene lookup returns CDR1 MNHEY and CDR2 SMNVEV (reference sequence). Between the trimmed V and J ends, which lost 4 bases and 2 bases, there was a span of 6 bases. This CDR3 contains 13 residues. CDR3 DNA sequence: TGTGCCAGCAGTTATTCGGGCAATCAGCCCCAGCATTTT. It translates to CASSYSGNQPQHF.

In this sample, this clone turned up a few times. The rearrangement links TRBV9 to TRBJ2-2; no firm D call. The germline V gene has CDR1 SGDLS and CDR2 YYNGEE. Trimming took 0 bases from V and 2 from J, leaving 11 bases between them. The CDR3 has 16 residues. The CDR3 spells CASSVEDNFNTGELFF. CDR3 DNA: TGTGCCAGCAGCGTAGAAGATAACTTCAACACCGGGGAGCTGTTTTTT.

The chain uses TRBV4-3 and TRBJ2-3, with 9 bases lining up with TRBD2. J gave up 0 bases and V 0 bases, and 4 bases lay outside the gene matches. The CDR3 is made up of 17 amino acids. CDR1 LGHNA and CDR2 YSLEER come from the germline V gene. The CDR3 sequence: CASSQDGLAPSTDTQYF. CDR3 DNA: TGCGCCAGCAGCCAAGACGGACTAGCGCCAAGCACAGATACGCAGTATTTT.

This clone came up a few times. The CDR3 sequence: CASSSSLWEQYF. CDR3 sequence (DNA): TGTGCCAGCAGTTCATCTTTGTGGGAGCAGTACTTC. The chain recombines TRBV28 with TRBJ2-7; D remains ambiguous. The CDR3 runs to 12 residues. With 4 bases removed from V and 7 bases from J, the gap between germline ends came to 11 bases. Germline V lookup: CDR1 MDHEN, CDR2 SYDVKM. Full variable domain (remainder filled in from reference TRBV28 and TRBJ2-7): DVKVTQSSRYLVKRTGEKVFLECVQDMDHENMFWYRQDPGLGLRLIYFSYDVKMKEKGDIPEGYSVSREKKERFSLILESASTNQTSMYLCASSSSLWEQYFGPGTRLTVT.

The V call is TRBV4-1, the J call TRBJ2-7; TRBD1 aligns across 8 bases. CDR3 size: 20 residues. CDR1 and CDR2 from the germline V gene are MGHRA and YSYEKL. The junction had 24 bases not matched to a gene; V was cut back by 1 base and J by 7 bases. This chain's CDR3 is CASSQVFGDRPSKFVGEQYF. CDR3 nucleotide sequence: TGCGCCAGCAGCCAAGTTTTTGGGGACAGGCCTTCCAAATTTGTGGGGGAGCAGTACTTC.

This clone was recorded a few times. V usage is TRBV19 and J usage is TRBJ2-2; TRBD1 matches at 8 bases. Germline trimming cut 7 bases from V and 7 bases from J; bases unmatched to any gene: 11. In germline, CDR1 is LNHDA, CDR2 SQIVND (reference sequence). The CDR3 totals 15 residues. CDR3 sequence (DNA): TGTGCCAGTAAGCAGGACAGGGTCGATATCGGGGAGCTGTTTTTT. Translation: CASKQDRVDIGELFF.

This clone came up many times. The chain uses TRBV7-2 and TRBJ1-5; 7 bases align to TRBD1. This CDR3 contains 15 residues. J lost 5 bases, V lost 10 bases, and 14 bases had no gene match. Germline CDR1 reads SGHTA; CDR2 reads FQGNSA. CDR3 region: CAIPNPQGPDQPQHF. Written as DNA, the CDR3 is TGTGCCATCCCAAATCCACAGGGGCCTGATCAGCCCCAGCATTTT.

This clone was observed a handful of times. CDR3 residues: CASSVGRPGVETQYF. The CDR3 nucleotides read TGTGCCAGCAGCGTAGGGAGGCCCGGGGTAGAGACCCAGTACTTC. The chain joins TRBV7-9 to TRBJ2-5; TRBD2 might be the D (6 bases). CDR1 SEHNR and CDR2 FQNEAQ come from the germline V gene (reference sequence). This CDR3 spans 15 amino acids. Trimming removed 5 bases at V and 4 bases at J, with 17 bases between.

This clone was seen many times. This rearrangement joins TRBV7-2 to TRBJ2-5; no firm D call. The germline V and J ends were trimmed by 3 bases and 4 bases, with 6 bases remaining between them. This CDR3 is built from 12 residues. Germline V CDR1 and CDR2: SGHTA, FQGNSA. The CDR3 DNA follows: TGTGCCAGCAGCTTTTCGGCAGAGACCCAGTACTTC. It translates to CASSFSAETQYF.

In DNA, the CDR3 is TGCGCCAGCAGCTTGGGGATGTTTGGTGAGCAGTTCTTC. Its translation is CASSLGMFGEQFF. V gene TRBV5-1 combines with J gene TRBJ2-1; no clear D. There are 13 residues in the CDR3. Trimming cost V 0 bases and J 9 bases, with 10 bases left between them. Germline assignment: CDR1 SGHRS and CDR2 YFSETQ.

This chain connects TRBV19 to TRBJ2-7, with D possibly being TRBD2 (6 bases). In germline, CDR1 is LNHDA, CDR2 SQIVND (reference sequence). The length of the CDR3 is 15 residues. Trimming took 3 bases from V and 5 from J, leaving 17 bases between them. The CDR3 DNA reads TGTGCCAGTAGTATCCAAGGGTCGGGAGCCAACGAGCAGTACTTC. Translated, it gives CASSIQGSGANEQYF.

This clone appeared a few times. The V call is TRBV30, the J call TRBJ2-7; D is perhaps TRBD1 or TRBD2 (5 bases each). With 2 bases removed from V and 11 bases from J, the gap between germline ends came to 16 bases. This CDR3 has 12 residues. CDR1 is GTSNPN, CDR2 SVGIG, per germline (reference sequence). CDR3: CAWSPRGLQEYF. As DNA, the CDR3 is TGTGCCTGGAGTCCACGGGGCTTACAGGAGTACTTC.

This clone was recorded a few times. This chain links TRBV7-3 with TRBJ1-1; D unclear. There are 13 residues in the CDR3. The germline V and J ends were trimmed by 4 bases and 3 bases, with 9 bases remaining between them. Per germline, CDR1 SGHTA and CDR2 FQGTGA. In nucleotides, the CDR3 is TGTGCCAGCAGCTATCAGCCTGACACTGAAGCTTTCTTT. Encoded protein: CASSYQPDTEAFF.

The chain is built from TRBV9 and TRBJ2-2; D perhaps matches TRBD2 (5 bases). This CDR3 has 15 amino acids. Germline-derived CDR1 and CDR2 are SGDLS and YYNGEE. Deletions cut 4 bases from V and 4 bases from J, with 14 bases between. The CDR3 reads CASSQVSGITGELFF. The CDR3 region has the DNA TGTGCCAGCAGCCAAGTTTCCGGGATCACCGGGGAGCTGTTTTTT.

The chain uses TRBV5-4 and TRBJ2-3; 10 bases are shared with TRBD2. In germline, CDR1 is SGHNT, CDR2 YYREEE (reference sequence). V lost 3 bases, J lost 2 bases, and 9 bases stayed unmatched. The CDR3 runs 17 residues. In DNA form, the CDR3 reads TGTGCCAGCAGCTCGAGGACTAGCGGAACCGCCACAGATACGCAGTATTTT. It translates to CASSSRTSGTATDTQYF.

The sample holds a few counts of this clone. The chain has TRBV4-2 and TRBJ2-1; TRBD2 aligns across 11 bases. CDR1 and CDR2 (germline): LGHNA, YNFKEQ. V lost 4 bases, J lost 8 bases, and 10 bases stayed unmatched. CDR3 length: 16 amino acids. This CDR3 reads CASSPLTSGKEYEQFF. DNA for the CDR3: TGTGCCAGCAGCCCTTTGACTAGCGGGAAGGAGTATGAGCAGTTCTTC.

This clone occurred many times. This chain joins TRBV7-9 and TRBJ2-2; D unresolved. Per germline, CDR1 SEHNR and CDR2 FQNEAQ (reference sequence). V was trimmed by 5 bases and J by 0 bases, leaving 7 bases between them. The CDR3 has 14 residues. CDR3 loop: CASSPRANTGELFF. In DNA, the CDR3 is TGTGCCAGCAGCCCCCGGGCGAACACCGGGGAGCTGTTTTTT.

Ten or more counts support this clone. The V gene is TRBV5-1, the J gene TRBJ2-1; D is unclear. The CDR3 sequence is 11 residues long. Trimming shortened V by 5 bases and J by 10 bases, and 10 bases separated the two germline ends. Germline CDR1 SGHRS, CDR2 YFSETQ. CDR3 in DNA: TGCGCCAGCAGACTCTTGGACGAGCAGTTCTTC. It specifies CASRLLDEQFF.